These 13 T cell receptor beta chains originate from one sample sequenced in a study of blood T cell repertoires in COVID-19. Profiling relied on immunoSEQ multiplex PCR, and the TCRdb table lists in-frame clones only, not all of them. The sample lists some 270,000 clones; 80% to 85% were seen once. Input material: PBMCs or T cells enriched from blood (not recorded which). These receptors were obtained from a man aged 50-60 years who had recovered from COVID-19.

V usage is TRBV5-4 and J usage is TRBJ2-5; D is possibly TRBD1 (5 bases). The CDR3 has 15 residues. CDR1 is SGHNT and CDR2 is YYREEE in the germline V gene (reference sequence). Deletions cut 1 base from V and 5 bases from J, with 15 bases between. The CDR3, as DNA: TGTGCCAGCAGCTTGCTGCCAACTAAGGGGGAGACCCAGTACTTC. Translation: CASSLLPTKGETQYF.

V is TRBV7-8 and J is TRBJ2-3; TRBD2 matches 8 bases. Losses at the gene ends were 1 base for V and 2 bases for J; bases not matched to a gene: 11. Germline CDR1 reads SGHVS; CDR2 reads FQNEAQ. The CDR3 runs to 18 residues. In nucleotides, the CDR3 is TGTGCCAGCAGCTTAGATATAAAAGCGGGAGCCTACACAGATACGCAGTATTTT. Translation gives CASSLDIKAGAYTDTQYF.

This sequence joins TRBV12-3 or TRBV12-4 and TRBJ1-1; D may be TRBD1 (5 bases). V lost 5 bases, J lost 0 bases, and 7 bases lay in between. There are 13 residues in the CDR3. CDR3 nucleotides: TGTGCCAGCAGTCGACAGTTGAACACTGAAGCTTTCTTT. Its protein product is CASSRQLNTEAFF.

The rearrangement uses TRBV9 and TRBJ2-7, with D perhaps TRBD2 (6 bases). Germline V gene sequence: CDR1 SGDLS, CDR2 YYNGEE. The CDR3 is made up of 15 amino acids. The germline V and J ends were trimmed by 0 bases and 4 bases, with 14 bases remaining between them. In DNA, the CDR3 is TGTGCCAGCAGCGTAGGGGCAGGAGGAGGGTACGAGCAGTACTTC. Its protein product is CASSVGAGGGYEQYF.

This clone has a handful of counts. The chain links TRBV27 to TRBJ1-5; 7 nucleotides align to TRBD1. This CDR3 spans 14 amino acids. CDR1 MNHEY and CDR2 SMNVEV come from the germline V gene (reference sequence). J gave up 7 bases and V 6 bases, and 9 bases lay outside the gene matches. CDR3 sequence (DNA): TGTGCCAGCAGAGAGACAGGGTTAAGGCAGCCCCAGCATTTT. Protein sequence: CASRETGLRQPQHF.

The J gene is TRBJ2-1, the V gene TRBV27; D is uncertain. With 5 bases removed from V and 6 bases from J, the gap between germline ends came to 17 bases. There are 15 residues in the CDR3. The germline V gene has CDR1 MNHEY and CDR2 SMNVEV (reference sequence). The CDR3 bases are TGTGCCAGCAGTACCCAATACGGGTCCCTCAATGAGCAGTTCTTC. Its protein product is CASSTQYGSLNEQFF.

The chain employs TRBV7-3 and TRBJ2-6, with D unclear. The CDR3 loop spans 15 amino acids. The germline V and J ends were trimmed by 2 bases and 2 bases, with 7 bases remaining between them. Germline assignment: CDR1 SGHTA and CDR2 FQGTGA. The CDR3 DNA follows: TGTGCCAGCAGCTTAGGCCGTGCTGGGGCCAACGTCCTGACTTTC. It encodes CASSLGRAGANVLTF. Full variable domain (rest looked up from reference TRBV7-3 and TRBJ2-6): GAGVSQTPSNKVTEKGKYVELRCDPISGHTALYWYRQSLGQGPEFLIYFQGTGAADDSGLPNDRFFAVRPEGSVSTLKIQRTERGDSAVYLCASSLGRAGANVLTFGAGSRLTVL.

This rearrangement joins TRBV28 to TRBJ1-1; D might be TRBD1 (6 bases). Between the trimmed V and J ends, which lost 5 bases and 1 base, there was a span of 17 bases. The CDR3 totals 16 residues. Looked up from germline, CDR1 is MDHEN and CDR2 is SYDVKM. The CDR3 nucleotides read TGTGCCAGCAGTGGGCTTCCGGGGGGCTGGAACACTGAAGCTTTCTTT. This codes for CASSGLPGGWNTEAFF.

The chain combines TRBV11-3 with TRBJ2-1; 8 bases line up with TRBD2. CDR1 and CDR2 (germline): SGHNT, YENEEA. J was trimmed by 6 bases and V by 3 bases; bases with no gene match: 10. The CDR3 has 16 amino acids. For the CDR3, the DNA is TGTGCCAGCAGCTTTGCTCTAGGACTAGCAATCAATGAGCAGTTCTTC. This sequence encodes CASSFALGLAINEQFF.

The V and J genes are TRBV18 and TRBJ2-1; no clear D gene. The CDR3 extends over 13 amino acids. Trimming took off 2 bases at V and 5 bases at J, with 7 bases between the two ends. Germline V gene data show CDR1 as KGHSH and CDR2 as LQKENI. The CDR3 protein is CASSPSVNNEQFF. In DNA, the CDR3 is TGTGCCAGCTCACCATCAGTAAACAATGAGCAGTTCTTC.

The sample holds one count of this clone. CDR3 region: CASSSTGDYTF. The CDR3 coding sequence is TGTGCCAGCAGTTCAACAGGGGACTACACCTTC. The chain has TRBV28 and TRBJ1-2, with 7 bases that match TRBD1. Germline CDR1 and CDR2: MDHEN and SYDVKM. CDR3 length: 11 residues. The J segment lost 10 bases and the V segment lost 4 bases, leaving 3 bases of the junction unmatched.

V is TRBV24-1 and J is TRBJ2-2, with no clear D. With 1 base removed from V and 7 bases from J, the gap between germline ends came to 6 bases. The CDR3 loop spans 13 amino acids. Per the germline V gene, CDR1 is KGHDR and CDR2 is SFDVKD. The CDR3 protein is CATSDFSGGELFF. DNA for the CDR3: TGTGCCACCAGTGATTTTTCGGGCGGGGAGCTGTTTTTT.

This clone was counted once. The chain couples TRBV19 to TRBJ2-2; D might be TRBD1 (5 bases). The CDR3 is made up of 15 amino acids. V shed 3 bases and J shed 4 bases, with 12 bases lying between them. The germline gives CDR1 LNHDA, CDR2 SQIVND (reference sequence). The CDR3: CASSMGHISTGELFF. CDR3 in DNA: TGTGCCAGTAGTATGGGGCATATCAGCACCGGGGAGCTGTTTTTT.